This TCR beta chain was captured in a study of T cells after yellow fever vaccination. Overall study results and limits: Subsequent to the booster, the majority of primary-vaccination clones reappeared (under 98% CD4, about 90% CD8).

This clonotype was counted between two and nine times. Its specificity is not known. UMIs and a universal primer site were added when TCR cDNA was made by 5'RACE template switching. TCRdb fed the 5' RACE reads into MiXCR, producing one record per CDR3 protein. Of a few hundred thousand distinct CDR3 sequences in the sample, more than 3% were seen once. Trimming took 4 bases from V and 0 from J; bases not matched to a gene: 2. The CDR3 is made up of 14 amino acids. CDR1 is SGHRS and CDR2 is YFSETQ in the germline V gene. V gene TRBV5-1 combines with J gene TRBJ2-7; TRBD1 agrees at 9 bases. The clonotype was recovered from a man aged 18 to 29 who received the YFV17D yellow fever vaccine. Sample: PBMCs, taken on the day of the yellow fever booster vaccination. CDR3 sequence reads: CASSRDRASYEQYF. Here the CDR3 DNA reads TGCGCCAGCAGCCGGGACAGGGCCTCCTACGAGCAGTACTTC.